This TCR beta chain was retrieved from a study of shared clonotypes between healthy human individuals. Naive CD8 cells comprised CD45RO-negative, CCR7-positively selected cells, excluding terminally differentiated effector memory CD45RA+ cells. Assay used: immunoSEQ multiplex PCR; TCRdb lists only in-frame clones, some missing. The table has around 2,100,000 clones, over 85% seen once; the top ten hold roughly 1.2%. The receptor was isolated from a man aged 18 to 35 in good health. The sample consisted of naive CD8+ T cells sorted from blood.

CDR3 amino acids: CASTAGVTGTGELFF. CDR3 bases: TGTGCCAGCACCGCAGGGGTTACAGGAACCGGGGAGCTGTTTTTT. The chain couples TRBV6-1 to TRBJ2-2; D may be TRBD1 (6 bases). The V end lost 7 bases, the J end lost 5 bases, and 17 bases lay between the germline ends. This CDR3 spans 15 amino acids. Germline V gives CDR1 MNHNS, CDR2 SASEGT.